The entry that follows covers one T cell receptor beta chain sequence. Antigen specificity is unknown. Trimming pared 5 bases from V and 11 bases from J, leaving 23 bases between. The CDR3 spans 15 residues. No fewer than 6 million PBMCs went into each sample. The record originates from a study of blood T cells in healthy people across ages. Study results and caveats: A strong correlation between TCR beta diversity and naive T cell percentage was seen.

PCR was performed a second time for about 6 to 11 cycles using a sample-barcoded 5' primer and a J-beta primer mix. Every sample gave at least 3 million paired-end reads containing CDR3. TCRdb re-analysed the 5' RACE reads in MiXCR, keeping a single row per CDR3 protein. This table holds fewer than 2,000,000 distinct CDR3 sequences, roughly two fifths found once. The clonotype comes from a human donor in good health. V and J are TRBV12-3 or TRBV12-4 and TRBJ2-3; D is possibly TRBD1 (7 bases). What was sequenced was blood. CDR3 in amino acids: CASSQLGQVTSEQYF. The CDR3 nucleotides read TGTGCCAGCAGTCAACTAGGACAGGTGACTAGTGAGCAGTATTTT.